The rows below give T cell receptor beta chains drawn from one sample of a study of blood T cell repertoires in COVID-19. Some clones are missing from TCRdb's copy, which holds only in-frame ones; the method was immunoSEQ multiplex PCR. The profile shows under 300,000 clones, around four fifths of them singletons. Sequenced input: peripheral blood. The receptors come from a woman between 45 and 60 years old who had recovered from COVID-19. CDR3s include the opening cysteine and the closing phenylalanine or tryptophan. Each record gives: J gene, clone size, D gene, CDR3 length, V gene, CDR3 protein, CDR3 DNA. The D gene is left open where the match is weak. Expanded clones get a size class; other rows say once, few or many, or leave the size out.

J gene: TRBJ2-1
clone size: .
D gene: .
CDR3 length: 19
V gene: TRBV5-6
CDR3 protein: CASSLVTDHWISSYNEQFF
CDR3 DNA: TGTGCCAGCAGCTTGGTAACAGACCACTGGATAAGCTCCTACAATGAGCAGTTCTTC

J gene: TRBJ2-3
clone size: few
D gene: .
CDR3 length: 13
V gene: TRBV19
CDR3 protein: CASSVTGTDTQYF
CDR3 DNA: TGTGCCAGTAGTGTAACTGGCACAGATACGCAGTATTTT

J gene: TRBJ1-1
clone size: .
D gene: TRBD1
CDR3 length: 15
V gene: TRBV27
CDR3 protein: CASSSVHRGNTEAFF
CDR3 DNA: TGTGCCAGCAGTTCGGTACACAGGGGGAACACTGAAGCTTTCTTT

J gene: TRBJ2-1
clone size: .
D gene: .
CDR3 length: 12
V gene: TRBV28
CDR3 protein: CASSLLAYEQFF
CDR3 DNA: TGTGCCAGCAGTCTCCTAGCGTATGAGCAGTTCTTC

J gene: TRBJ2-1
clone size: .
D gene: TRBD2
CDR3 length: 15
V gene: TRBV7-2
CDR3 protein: CASKRGGLNYHEQFF
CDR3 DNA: TGTGCCAGCAAGCGGGGGGGCCTCAATTACCATGAGCAGTTCTTC

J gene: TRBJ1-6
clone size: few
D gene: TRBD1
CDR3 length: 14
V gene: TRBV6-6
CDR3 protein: CASGRDSDNSPLHF
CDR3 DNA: TGTGCCAGCGGCCGGGACAGCGATAATTCACCCCTCCACTTT

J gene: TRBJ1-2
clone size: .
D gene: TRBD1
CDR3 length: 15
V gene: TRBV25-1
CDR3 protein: CASSDRGQGAFGYTF
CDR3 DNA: TGTGCCAGCAGTGATAGGGGGCAGGGGGCTTTTGGCTACACCTTC

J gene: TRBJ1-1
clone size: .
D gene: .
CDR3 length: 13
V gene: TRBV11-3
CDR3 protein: CASSLRSDTEAFF
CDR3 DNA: TGTGCCAGCAGCTTACGCAGTGACACTGAAGCTTTCTTT

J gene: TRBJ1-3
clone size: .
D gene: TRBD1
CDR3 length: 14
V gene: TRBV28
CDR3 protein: CASSLKGAGNTIYF
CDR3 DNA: TGTGCCAGCAGTTTAAAGGGGGCCGGAAACACCATATATTTT

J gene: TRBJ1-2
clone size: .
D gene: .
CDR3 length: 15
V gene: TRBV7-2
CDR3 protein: CASSLQGMLNYGYTF
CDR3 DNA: TGTGCCAGCAGCTTACAGGGGATGTTAAATTATGGCTACACCTTC

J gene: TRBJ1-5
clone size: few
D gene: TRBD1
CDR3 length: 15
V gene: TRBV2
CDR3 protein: CASSPGTGANQPQHF
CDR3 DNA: TGTGCCAGCAGCCCGGGTACAGGGGCGAATCAGCCCCAGCATTTT

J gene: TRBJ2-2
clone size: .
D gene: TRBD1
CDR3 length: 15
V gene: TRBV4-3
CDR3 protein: CASSRGGRDTGELFF
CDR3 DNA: TGCGCCAGCAGCCGAGGGGGCCGGGACACCGGGGAGCTGTTTTTT

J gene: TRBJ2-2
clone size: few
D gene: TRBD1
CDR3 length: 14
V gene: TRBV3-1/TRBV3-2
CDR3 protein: CASRIQGGTGELFF
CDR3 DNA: TGTGCCAGCAGAATACAGGGGGGCACCGGGGAGCTGTTTTTT

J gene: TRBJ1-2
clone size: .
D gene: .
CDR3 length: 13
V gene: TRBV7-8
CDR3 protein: CASSRRSNYGYTF
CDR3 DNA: TGTGCCAGCAGCCGACGGTCTAACTATGGCTACACCTTC

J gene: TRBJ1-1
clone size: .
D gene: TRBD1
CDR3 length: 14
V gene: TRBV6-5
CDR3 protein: CASSFDRVITEAFF
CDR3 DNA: TGTGCCAGCAGTTTCGACAGGGTGATCACTGAAGCTTTCTTT

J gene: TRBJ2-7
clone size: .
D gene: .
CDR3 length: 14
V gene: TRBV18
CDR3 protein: CASSPRKGEGEQYF
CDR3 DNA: TGTGCCAGCTCACCACGGAAAGGAGAGGGCGAGCAGTACTTC

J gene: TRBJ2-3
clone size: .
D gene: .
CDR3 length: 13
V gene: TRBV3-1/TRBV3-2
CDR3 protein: CASSKAGADTQYF
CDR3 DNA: TGTGCCAGCAGCAAGGCGGGCGCAGATACGCAGTATTTT

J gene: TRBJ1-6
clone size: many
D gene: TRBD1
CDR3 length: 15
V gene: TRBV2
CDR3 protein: CASSGPRDSNSPLHF
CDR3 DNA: TGTGCCAGCAGCGGGCCTCGGGACAGTAATTCACCCCTCCACTTT

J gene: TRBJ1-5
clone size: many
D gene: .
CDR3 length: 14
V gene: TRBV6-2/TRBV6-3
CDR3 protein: CASSYGDEDQPQHF
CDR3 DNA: TGTGCCAGCAGTTACGGAGATGAGGATCAGCCCCAGCATTTT

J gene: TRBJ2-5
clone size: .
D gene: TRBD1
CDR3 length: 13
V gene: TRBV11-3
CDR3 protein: CASSRDSGETQYF
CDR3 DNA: TGTGCCAGCAGCCGGGACAGTGGGGAGACCCAGTACTTC

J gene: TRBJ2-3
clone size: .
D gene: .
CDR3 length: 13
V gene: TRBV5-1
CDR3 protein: CASSSSFTDTQYF
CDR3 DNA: TGCGCCAGCAGTTCCTCGTTCACAGATACGCAGTATTTT

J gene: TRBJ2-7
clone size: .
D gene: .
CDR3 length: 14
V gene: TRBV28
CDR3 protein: CASSTQGFSHEQYF
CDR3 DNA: TGTGCCAGCAGTACCCAGGGGTTCTCCCACGAGCAGTACTTC

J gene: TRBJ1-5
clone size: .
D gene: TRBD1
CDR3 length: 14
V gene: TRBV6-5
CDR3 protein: CASSQGTGYQPQHF
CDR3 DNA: TGTGCCAGCAGCCAGGGGACAGGGTACCAGCCCCAGCATTTT

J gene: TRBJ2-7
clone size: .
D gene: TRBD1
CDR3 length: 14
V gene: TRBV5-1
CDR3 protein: CASSHRDRGSEQYF
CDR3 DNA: TGCGCCAGCAGCCACCGGGACAGGGGCAGCGAGCAGTACTTC

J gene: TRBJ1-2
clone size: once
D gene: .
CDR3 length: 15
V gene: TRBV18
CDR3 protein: CASSPSRGVDYGYTF
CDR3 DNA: TGTGCCAGCTCACCATCAAGGGGCGTTGACTATGGCTACACCTTC

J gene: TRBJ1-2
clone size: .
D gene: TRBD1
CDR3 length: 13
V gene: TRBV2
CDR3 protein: CASSGRQGDGYTF
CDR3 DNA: TGTGCCAGCAGTGGGAGACAGGGGGATGGCTACACCTTC

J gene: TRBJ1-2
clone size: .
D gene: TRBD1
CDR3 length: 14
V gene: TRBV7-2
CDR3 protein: CASSTGTVNYGYTF
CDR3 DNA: TGTGCCAGCAGCACCGGGACAGTGAACTATGGCTACACCTTC

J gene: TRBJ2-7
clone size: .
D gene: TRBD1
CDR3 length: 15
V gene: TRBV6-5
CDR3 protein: CASSKHRGGNYEQYF
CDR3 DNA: TGTGCCAGCAGTAAACACAGGGGTGGGAACTACGAGCAGTACTTC

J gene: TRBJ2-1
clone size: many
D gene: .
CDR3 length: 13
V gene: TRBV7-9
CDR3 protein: CASSSSSDNEQFF
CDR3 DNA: TGTGCCAGCAGCTCAAGCTCGGACAATGAGCAGTTCTTC

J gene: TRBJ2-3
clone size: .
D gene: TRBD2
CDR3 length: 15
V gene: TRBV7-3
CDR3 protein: CASSFGTSGRDTQYF
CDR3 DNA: TGTGCCAGCAGCTTCGGGACTAGCGGGAGGGATACGCAGTATTTT

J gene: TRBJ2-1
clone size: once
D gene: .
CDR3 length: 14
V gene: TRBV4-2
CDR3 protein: CASSPHGLGNEQFF
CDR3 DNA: TGTGCCAGCAGCCCCCACGGGTTGGGCAATGAGCAGTTCTTC

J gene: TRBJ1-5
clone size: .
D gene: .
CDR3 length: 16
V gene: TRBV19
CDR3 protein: CASRDSWAGVNQPQHF
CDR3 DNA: TGTGCCAGTAGGGATTCTTGGGCAGGGGTCAATCAGCCCCAGCATTTT

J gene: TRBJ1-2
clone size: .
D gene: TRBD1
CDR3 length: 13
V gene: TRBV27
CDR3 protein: CASSPTGNYGYTF
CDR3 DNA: TGTGCCAGCAGTCCGACAGGGAACTATGGCTACACCTTC

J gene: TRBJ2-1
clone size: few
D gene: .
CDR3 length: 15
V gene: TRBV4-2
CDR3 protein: CASSQERSPYNEQFF
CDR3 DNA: TGTGCCAGCAGCCAAGAACGGAGCCCATACAATGAGCAGTTCTTC

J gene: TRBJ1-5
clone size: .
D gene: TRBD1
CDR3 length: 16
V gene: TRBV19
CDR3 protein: CASSIRWDRFDQPQHF
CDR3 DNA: TGTGCCAGTAGTATAAGATGGGACAGGTTCGATCAGCCCCAGCATTTT

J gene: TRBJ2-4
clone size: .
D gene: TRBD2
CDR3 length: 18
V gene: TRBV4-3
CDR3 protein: CASSRDLSASGRKNIQYF
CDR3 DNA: TGCGCCAGCAGTAGGGACCTTTCGGCTAGCGGGAGGAAAAACATTCAGTACTTC

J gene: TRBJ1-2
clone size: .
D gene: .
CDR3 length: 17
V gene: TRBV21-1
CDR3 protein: CASSKSIRVRGVWSYTF
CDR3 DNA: TGTGCCAGCAGCAAATCTATCAGAGTACGGGGAGTATGGAGCTACACCTTC

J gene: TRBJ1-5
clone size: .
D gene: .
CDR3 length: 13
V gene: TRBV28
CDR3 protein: CASRRKNNQPQHF
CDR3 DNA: TGTGCCAGCAGGCGAAAGAATAATCAGCCCCAGCATTTT

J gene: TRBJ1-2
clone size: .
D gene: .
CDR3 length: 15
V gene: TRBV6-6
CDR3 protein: CASSAGQFDNYGYTF
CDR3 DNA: TGTGCCAGCAGTGCCGGACAGTTCGATAACTATGGCTACACCTTC

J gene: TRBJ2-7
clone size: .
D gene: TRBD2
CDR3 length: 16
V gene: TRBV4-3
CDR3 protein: CASSQDLGTKFYEQYF
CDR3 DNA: TGCGCCAGCAGCCAAGATCTTGGGACTAAGTTCTACGAGCAGTACTTC

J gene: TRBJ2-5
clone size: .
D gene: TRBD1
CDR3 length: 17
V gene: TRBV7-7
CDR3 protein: CASSPDRGPLVGETQYF
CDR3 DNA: TGTGCCAGCAGCCCAGACAGGGGGCCCCTAGTGGGGGAGACCCAGTACTTC

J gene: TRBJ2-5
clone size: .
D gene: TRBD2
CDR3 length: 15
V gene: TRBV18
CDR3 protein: CASSPGGLAGETQYF
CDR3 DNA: TGTGCCAGCTCGCCAGGTGGGCTAGCGGGAGAGACCCAGTACTTC

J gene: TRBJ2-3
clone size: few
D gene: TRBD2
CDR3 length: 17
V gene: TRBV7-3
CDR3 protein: CASSLTPRGRGTDTQYF
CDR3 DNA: TGTGCCAGCAGCTTAACCCCTCGCGGGAGGGGGACAGATACGCAGTATTTT

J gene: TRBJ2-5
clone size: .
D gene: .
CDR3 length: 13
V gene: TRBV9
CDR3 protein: CASSVAPSETQYF
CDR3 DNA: TGTGCCAGCAGCGTAGCCCCCTCAGAGACCCAGTACTTC

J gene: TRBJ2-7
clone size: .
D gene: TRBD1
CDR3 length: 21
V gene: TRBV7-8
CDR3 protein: CASSLASAGGMLLGSSYEQYF
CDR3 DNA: TGTGCCAGCAGCTTAGCATCGGCAGGGGGCATGTTATTGGGCAGCTCCTACGAGCAGTACTTC

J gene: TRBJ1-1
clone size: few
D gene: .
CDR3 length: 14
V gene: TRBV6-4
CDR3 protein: CASSQSTQGSEAFF
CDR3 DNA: TGTGCCAGCAGCCAATCCACCCAGGGATCTGAAGCTTTCTTT

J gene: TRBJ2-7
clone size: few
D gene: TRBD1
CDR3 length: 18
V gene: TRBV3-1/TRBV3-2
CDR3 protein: CASSNGPRDRMGSYEQYF
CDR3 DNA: TGTGCCAGCAGCAACGGACCCCGGGACAGGATGGGCTCCTACGAGCAGTACTTC

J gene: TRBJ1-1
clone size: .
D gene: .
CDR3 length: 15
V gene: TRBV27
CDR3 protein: CASSLRPTGNTEAFF
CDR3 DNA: TGTGCCAGCAGCCTTAGGCCCACGGGGAACACTGAAGCTTTCTTT

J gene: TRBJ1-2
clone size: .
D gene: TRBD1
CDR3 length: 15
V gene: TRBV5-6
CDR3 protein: CASSLGFRGVDGYTF
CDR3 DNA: TGTGCCAGCAGCTTGGGTTTCAGGGGGGTAGATGGCTACACCTTC